These 20 T cell receptor beta chains came from one sample sequenced in a study of T cells in Graves' hyperthyroidism and ophthalmopathy. Amplified regions were TCR beta CDR3 sequences from RNA transcripts. TCR CDR3 regions were first amplified by RT-PCR with HTBI primers. One entry per CDR3 protein results from TCRdb running MiXCR on the multiplex PCR reads. The sample yields over 250,000 distinct CDR3 sequences, 22% seen once. What was sequenced was blood. The origin of the receptors is a man in his thirties or forties with Graves' ophthalmopathy.

This clonotype was recorded at least ten times. The chain combines TRBV11-3 with TRBJ2-1; D unclear. V dropped 2 bases and J dropped 6 bases, with 14 bases sitting between them. The germline CDR1 and CDR2 sequences are SGHNT and YENEEA. The CDR3 totals 15 residues. The CDR3 DNA reads as TGTGCCAGCAGCTTAAGTTTAGCTGCGATCAATGAGCAGTTCTTC. Encoded protein: CASSLSLAAINEQFF.

This clonotype has ten or more counts. The rearrangement uses TRBV3-1 and TRBJ2-7; TRBD2 aligns across 15 bases. The CDR3 contains 16 residues. V was clipped by 1 base and J by 4 bases; unmatched bases: 2. Germline CDR1 LGHDT, CDR2 YNNKEL (reference sequence). The CDR3 loop reads CASSQGTSGRGYEQYF. The DNA of the CDR3 is TGTGCCAGCAGCCAAGGGACTAGCGGGAGGGGATACGAGCAGTACTTC.

This chain joins TRBV19 and TRBJ2-7; tentatively, D is TRBD1 (6 bases). Germline loops: CDR1 LNHDA, CDR2 SQIVND (reference sequence). Trimming removed 3 bases from V and 2 bases from J, with 11 bases in between. The CDR3 extends over 14 amino acids. CDR3 DNA sequence: TGTGCCAGTAGTATTGTGGGACAAGCCTACGAGCAGTACTTC. This translates into CASSIVGQAYEQYF.

This clonotype was seen more than once but under ten times. The V call is TRBV10-3, the J call TRBJ2-1; the match to TRBD1 covers 7 bases. With V trimmed by 4 bases and J by 1 base, 10 bases remained unmatched. CDR1 is ENHRY, CDR2 SYGVKD, per germline. The CDR3 is 17 amino acids. The CDR3 DNA sequence: TGTGCCATCAGTGTCCCTCCGGACAGGCCTTCCTACAATGAGCAGTTCTTC. Translation gives CAISVPPDRPSYNEQFF.

There are many counts of this clonotype. The V call is TRBV6-1, the J call TRBJ2-1; a possible D gene is TRBD1 (6 bases). CDR3 size: 16 residues. Trimming removed 8 bases at V and 4 bases at J, with 21 bases between. Per germline, CDR1 MNHNS and CDR2 SASEGT. The CDR3 is CASHRDPAGIYNEQFF. The CDR3 coding sequence is TGTGCCAGCCACAGGGACCCGGCGGGTATTTACAATGAGCAGTTCTTC.

In its sample, this clonotype was seen many times. The chain has TRBV11-2 and TRBJ2-7, with 8 bases lining up with TRBD2. The germline CDR1 and CDR2 sequences are SGHAT and FQNNGV. The CDR3 runs 14 residues. This chain's CDR3 is CAIATSESSYEQYF. CDR3 DNA: TGTGCTATTGCGACTAGCGAGAGCTCCTACGAGCAGTACTTC.

The chain combines TRBV10-3 with TRBJ1-1; D remains unclear. Germline V gives CDR1 ENHRY, CDR2 SYGVKD. The CDR3 length is 12 residues. Deletions cut 5 bases from V and 2 bases from J, with 6 bases between. CDR3 amino acids: CAISHLNTEAFF. CDR3 DNA: TGTGCCATCAGTCATCTTAACACTGAAGCTTTCTTT.

This clonotype was observed a few times. The chain has TRBV10-3 and TRBJ1-1; possibly TRBD1 for D (6 bases). Trimming cost V 4 bases and J 4 bases, with 16 bases left between them. CDR1 and CDR2 (germline): ENHRY, SYGVKD. This CDR3 is 15 amino acids long. The chain's CDR3 is CAISGNRDDTTEAFF. The CDR3 coding sequence is TGTGCCATCAGTGGAAACAGGGATGATACCACTGAAGCTTTCTTT.

This clonotype was observed at least ten times. This chain uses TRBV28 with TRBJ2-7; D is ambiguous. V was shortened by 4 bases and J by 4 bases, with 14 bases between the two germline ends. Germline values: CDR1 MDHEN, CDR2 SYDVKM. The CDR3 totals 14 residues. CDR3 amino acids: CASSSELPPYEQYF. In DNA form, the CDR3 reads TGTGCCAGCAGTTCCGAACTCCCCCCTTACGAGCAGTACTTC.

This clonotype came up a few times. The chain links TRBV14 to TRBJ1-1, with a possible D match to TRBD1 (6 bases). With 0 bases removed from V and 10 bases from J, the gap between germline ends came to 12 bases. Per the germline V gene, CDR1 is SGHDN and CDR2 is FVKESK. The CDR3 has 13 amino acids. CDR3 protein: CASSQDGGHGAFF. CDR3 coding DNA: TGTGCCAGCAGCCAAGATGGGGGGCATGGAGCTTTCTTT.

This clonotype was observed many times. This chain uses TRBV28 with TRBJ1-3, with a weak D call TRBD1 (6 bases). Germline CDR1 reads MDHEN; CDR2 reads SYDVKM. This CDR3 comprises 15 residues. Trimming cost V 4 bases and J 4 bases, with 14 bases left between them. CDR3 amino acids: CASSSGASGGNTIYF. CDR3 DNA: TGTGCCAGCAGTTCGGGGGCATCGGGAGGAAACACCATATATTTT.

The chain combines TRBV9 with TRBJ2-5, with a weak D call TRBD2 (6 bases). The germline V and J ends were trimmed by 4 bases and 5 bases, with 18 bases remaining between them. Looked up from germline, CDR1 is SGDLS and CDR2 is YYNGEE. The CDR3 consists of 15 residues. The CDR3 DNA follows: TGTGCCAGCAGCTCCTCAACGGGAGTGGTCGAGACCCAGTACTTC. Protein: CASSSSTGVVETQYF.

This clonotype was detected many times. V gene TRBV28 combines with J gene TRBJ2-7, with D possibly TRBD2 on 6 matching bases. Per the germline V gene, CDR1 is MDHEN and CDR2 is SYDVKM. This CDR3 contains 14 residues. Trimming removed 4 bases at V and 0 bases at J, with 10 bases between. The CDR3 here is CASSSLGGSYEQYF. The CDR3 nucleotides read TGTGCCAGCAGTTCACTCGGGGGCTCCTACGAGCAGTACTTC.

The genes are TRBV20-1 and TRBJ2-7; 8 nucleotides line up with TRBD2. The CDR3 consists of 16 residues. Germline trimming cut 3 bases from V and 6 bases from J; bases unmatched to any gene: 16. In germline, CDR1 is DFQATT, CDR2 SNEGSKA (reference sequence). CDR3 region: CSASREGAGDSSEQYF. As DNA, the CDR3 is TGCAGTGCTAGCCGGGAAGGAGCGGGGGATTCATCCGAGCAGTACTTC.

V is TRBV30 and J is TRBJ2-1; D remains ambiguous. V lost 6 bases and J lost 8, with 8 bases in between. The CDR3 contains 10 residues. The germline CDR1 and CDR2 sequences are GTSNPN and SVGIG (reference sequence). The CDR3 spells CACCWDEQFF. CDR3 DNA sequence: TGTGCCTGCTGTTGGGATGAGCAGTTCTTC. The entire variable domain, with the rest obtained from reference TRBV30 and TRBJ2-1, is as follows: SQTIHQWPATLVQPVGSPLSLECTVEGTSNPNLYWYRQAAGRGLQLLFYSVGIGQISSEVPQNLSASRPQDRQFILSSKKLLLSDSGFYLCACCWDEQFFGPGTRLTVL.

The V call is TRBV20-1, the J call TRBJ2-6, with 8 bases that match TRBD1. The CDR3 contains 15 residues. V dropped 2 bases and J dropped 2; count of bases not matched to a gene: 2. The germline V gene encodes CDR1 DFQATT and CDR2 SNEGSKA (reference sequence). CDR3: CSARRTGTGANVLTF. The CDR3 bases are TGCAGTGCTAGAAGGACAGGGACTGGGGCCAACGTCCTGACTTTC.

This clonotype was recorded at least ten times. This sequence joins TRBV11-2 and TRBJ2-3; 16 positions match TRBD2. This CDR3 comprises 16 residues. V shed 4 bases and J 7 bases; nucleotides not matched to a gene: 5. Germline CDR1 and CDR2: SGHAT and FQNNGV. CDR3 sequence: CASSYGTSGRAYTQYF. The CDR3 bases are TGTGCCAGCAGCTACGGGACTAGCGGGAGGGCTTATACGCAGTATTTT. The variable domain in full, completed from reference TRBV11-2 and TRBJ2-3, reads EAGVAQSPRYKIIEKRQSVAFWCNPISGHATLYWYQQILGQGPKLLIQFQNNGVVDDSQLPKDRFSAERLKGVDSTLKIQPAKLEDSAVYLCASSYGTSGRAYTQYFGPGTRLTVL.

This chain joins TRBV11-1 and TRBJ1-4; 7 bases line up with TRBD1. Germline V gene lookup returns CDR1 SGHAT and CDR2 FQDESV (reference sequence). CDR3 length equals 14 residues. V trimming: 5 bases; J trimming: 5 bases; junction bases outside the gene matches: 5. The CDR3, as DNA: TGTGCCAGCAGCGCACAGGGGCGAAATGAAAAACTGTTTTTT. Protein sequence: CASSAQGRNEKLFF.

V gene TRBV7-6 combines with J gene TRBJ2-2; D call uncertain. The germline gives CDR1 SGHVS, CDR2 FNYEAQ. The CDR3 is made up of 16 amino acids. V lost 1 base to trimming and J lost 4 bases, with 13 bases between them. The CDR3: CASSLVSAQGTGELFF. DNA of the CDR3: TGTGCCAGCAGCTTAGTTTCCGCTCAAGGCACCGGGGAGCTGTTTTTT.

This clonotype was seen more than once but under ten times. J is TRBJ1-1 and V is TRBV6-1; 10 bases match TRBD1. This CDR3 comprises 17 residues. Trimming took 6 bases from V and 0 from J; bases not matched to a gene: 10. Looked up from germline, CDR1 is MNHNS and CDR2 is SASEGT. DNA for the CDR3: TGTGCCAGCAGGCGGGACAGGGGTTCTGTAATGAACACTGAAGCTTTCTTT. It translates to CASRRDRGSVMNTEAFF.